The 32 T cell receptor beta chains below were found in one sample sequenced in a study of shared clonotypes between healthy human individuals. Assay used: immunoSEQ multiplex PCR; TCRdb lists only in-frame clones, some missing. The sample includes over a million clones, 75% to 80% seen only once; the top ten take around 0.61%. The specimen sequenced was memory CD4+ T cells from PBMCs. Subset defined: CD45RA-negative fraction. The receptor source for this set is a man aged 18 to 29 in good health. Some clones in this sample may be carry-over from other donors' samples.

This clone was seen just once. This chain links TRBV5-1 with TRBJ2-1; either TRBD1 or TRBD2 may supply D (5 bases each). Trimming removed 4 bases at V and 5 bases at J, with 10 bases between. Germline-derived CDR1 and CDR2 are SGHRS and YFSETQ. This CDR3 is built from 13 residues. As DNA, the CDR3 is TGCGCCAGCAGCCCCGGGACCAACAATGAGCAGTTCTTC. Amino acid sequence: CASSPGTNNEQFF.

This chain joins TRBV5-1 and TRBJ2-3, with 10 bases identical to TRBD2. The CDR3 covers 14 residues. Germline values: CDR1 SGHRS, CDR2 YFSETQ. The ends lost 7 bases at V and 2 bases at J; junction bases unmatched: 4. CDR3 sequence (DNA): TGCGCCAGCGGGGGACTAGCGCACACAGATACGCAGTATTTT. The encoded protein is CASGGLAHTDTQYF.

The V and J genes are TRBV30 and TRBJ2-1; 13 bases are shared with TRBD2. Losses at the gene ends were 1 base for V and 1 base for J; bases not matched to a gene: 1. This CDR3 contains 16 residues. In germline, CDR1 is GTSNPN, CDR2 SVGIG (reference sequence). CDR3 residues: CAWSATSGRSYNEQFF. The CDR3 region has the DNA TGTGCCTGGAGTGCGACTAGCGGGAGGTCCTACAATGAGCAGTTCTTC.

This clone is a singleton in its sample. In the same sample, other DNA sequences code for this CDR3. The chain couples TRBV6-5 to TRBJ2-7, with 11 bases identical to TRBD2. The CDR3 spans 14 residues. The junction had 1 base not matched to a gene; V was cut back by 6 bases and J by 0 bases. Germline CDR1 MNHEY, CDR2 SVGAGI. Here the CDR3 DNA reads TGTGCCAGCAGACTAGCGGGAGCCTCCTACGAGCAGTACTTC. This translates into CASRLAGASYEQYF.

The gene calls are TRBV11-2 and TRBJ1-1, with D perhaps TRBD1 (6 bases). The V end lost 4 bases, the J end lost 5 bases, and 14 bases lay between the germline ends. The CDR3 covers 14 residues. Germline CDR1 is SGHAT and CDR2 is FQNNGV. The CDR3 sequence is CASSYTRGGTEAFF. DNA of the CDR3: TGTGCCAGCAGCTATACAAGGGGGGGGACTGAAGCTTTCTTT.

This clone showed up just once. The V gene is TRBV6-5, the J gene TRBJ2-7, with 8 bases fitting TRBD1. The CDR3 is made up of 15 amino acids. CDR1 MNHEY and CDR2 SVGAGI come from the germline V gene. V shed 2 bases, J shed 3 bases, and the junction held 6 bases outside the gene matches. In DNA form, the CDR3 reads TGTGCCAGCAGTTACCGAGGGACAGGTTTCTACGAGCAGTACTTC. Encoded protein: CASSYRGTGFYEQYF.

The chain joins TRBV7-8 to TRBJ2-7, with 9 bases that match TRBD1. V lost 6 bases and J lost 1; bases outside the gene matches: 7. The germline CDR1 and CDR2 sequences are SGHVS and FQNEAQ. This CDR3 spans 15 amino acids. The CDR3 region is CASRHPGQGSYEQYF. CDR3 coding DNA: TGTGCCAGCAGACACCCGGGACAGGGTTCCTACGAGCAGTACTTC.

The chain joins TRBV10-3 to TRBJ2-2, with 10 bases identical to TRBD2. V lost 8 bases, J lost 1 base, and 4 bases stayed unmatched. The CDR3 consists of 15 residues. The germline V gene has CDR1 ENHRY and CDR2 SYGVKD. The DNA for the CDR3 is TGTGCCATCCCTAGCGGGAGCTTGAACACCGGGGAGCTGTTTTTT. This sequence encodes CAIPSGSLNTGELFF.

The gene calls are TRBV28 and TRBJ1-4; 7 bases are shared with TRBD1. V dropped 6 bases and J dropped 10; count of bases not matched to a gene: 14. This CDR3 contains 15 residues. Per the germline V gene, CDR1 is MDHEN and CDR2 is SYDVKM. The CDR3 loop reads CASRGWTGRFGKLFF. CDR3 nucleotides: TGTGCCAGCAGGGGTTGGACAGGCCGATTCGGAAAACTGTTTTTT.

This clone was seen a single time. J is TRBJ1-1 and V is TRBV2; possible D gene TRBD1, 5 bases. The ends were cut back, 4 bases at V and 2 bases at J, with 11 bases in the middle. CDR1 is SNHLY and CDR2 is FYNNEI in the germline V gene. This CDR3 is 14 amino acids long. The CDR3 nucleotides read TGTGCCAGCAGTGTCTGGCAGGGAAACACTGAAGCTTTCTTT. Translation: CASSVWQGNTEAFF.

The V and J genes are TRBV28 and TRBJ1-5, with D perhaps TRBD1 (6 bases). The germline CDR1 and CDR2 sequences are MDHEN and SYDVKM. This CDR3 has 15 amino acids. Trimming left V 1 base short and J 6 bases short, with 13 bases between. The CDR3 nucleotides read TGTGCCAGCAGTTTATTCCCGGGGGGCTCTCAGCCCCAGCATTTT. It specifies CASSLFPGGSQPQHF.

The chain has TRBV2 and TRBJ2-6; 7 bases are shared with TRBD2. The V gene's germline CDR1 is SNHLY and CDR2 FYNNEI. The CDR3 totals 15 residues. Trimming cost V 8 bases and J 2 bases; bases outside gene matches: 6. In DNA form, the CDR3 reads TGTGCCAGCTCCCCGGGGGGTGCTGGGGCCAACGTCCTGACTTTC. Translation gives CASSPGGAGANVLTF.

The chain combines TRBV5-1 with TRBJ1-4; D might be TRBD1 (6 bases). The germline CDR1 and CDR2 sequences are SGHRS and YFSETQ. The CDR3 runs 17 residues. With 5 bases removed from V and 4 bases from J, the gap between germline ends came to 21 bases. CDR3 region: CASSYGTIGAGNEKLFF. The CDR3 coding sequence is TGCGCCAGCAGTTACGGGACAATCGGTGCCGGTAATGAAAAACTGTTTTTT. Looking up the rest from reference TRBV5-1 and TRBJ1-4 gives the full variable domain: KAGVTQTPRYLIKTRGQQVTLSCSPISGHRSVSWYQQTPGQGLQFLFEYFSETQRNKGNFPGRFSGRQFSNSRSEMNVSTLELGDSALYLCASSYGTIGAGNEKLFFGSGTQLSVL.

This chain joins TRBV7-9 and TRBJ2-5; 9 positions match TRBD2. The CDR3 length is 19 residues. CDR1 is SEHNR, CDR2 FQNEAQ, per germline (reference sequence). V dropped 2 bases and J dropped 4; count of bases not matched to a gene: 17. CDR3 region: CASSLKAGGRGRALETQYF. CDR3 nucleotide sequence: TGTGCCAGCAGCTTAAAGGCCGGGGGGCGCGGGAGGGCCTTAGAGACCCAGTACTTC.

The rearrangement links TRBV11-2 to TRBJ2-7, with a tentative D call TRBD2 (5 bases). CDR3 size: 14 residues. Germline V gene data show CDR1 as SGHAT and CDR2 as FQNNGV. The germline V and J ends were trimmed by 5 bases and 7 bases, with 18 bases remaining between them. In DNA form, the CDR3 reads TGTGCCAGCAGCCCCTCCCGGGGATCGTATGAGCAGTACTTC. This translates into CASSPSRGSYEQYF.

CDR3 amino acids: CASSLVGTGSYNEQFF. The CDR3 nucleotides are TGTGCCAGCAGCTTAGTTGGGACAGGCTCCTACAATGAGCAGTTCTTC. The rearrangement links TRBV11-2 to TRBJ2-1, with 8 bases aligning to TRBD1. J was trimmed by 0 bases and V by 1 base; bases with no gene match: 2. Per the germline V gene, CDR1 is SGHAT and CDR2 is FQNNGV. This CDR3 is built from 16 residues.

This clone was counted only a few times. This chain uses TRBV28 with TRBJ2-5; 10 bases map to TRBD1. Near its end, the DNA agrees better with TRBJ2-7, so the J call may be wrong. CDR3 size: 14 residues. Germline V gene lookup returns CDR1 MDHEN and CDR2 SYDVKM. The chain's CDR3 is CASSETGGKYEQYF. The CDR3 coding sequence is TGTGCCAGCAGTGAGACAGGGGGCAAGTACGAGCAGTACTTC.

Remarks on this clone: A much bigger clone sits one base away, suggesting this may be a read error. The chain carries TRBV2 and TRBJ2-7; no firm D call. Trimming removed 7 bases from V and 2 bases from J, with 6 bases in between. The CDR3 has 11 residues. Germline V CDR1 and CDR2: SNHLY, FYNNEI. In nucleotides, the CDR3 is TGTGCCAGCACTTACGCCTACGAGCAGTACTTC. It is translated as CASTYAYEQYF.

This sequence joins TRBV5-1 and TRBJ1-2; 10 bases line up with TRBD1. With V trimmed by 3 bases and J by 4 bases, 6 bases remained unmatched. Germline CDR1 reads SGHRS; CDR2 reads YFSETQ. The CDR3 length is 15 residues. CDR3 in amino acids: CASSWAGTGVYGYTF. Here the CDR3 DNA reads TGCGCCAGCAGCTGGGCCGGGACAGGGGTCTATGGCTACACCTTC.

The chain has TRBV6-6 and TRBJ2-7, with TRBD2 matching over 15 bases. The CDR3 has 16 amino acids. The trim removed 6 bases at V and 7 bases at J, leaving 10 bases unmatched. Looked up from germline, CDR1 is MNHNY and CDR2 is SVGAGI (reference sequence). CDR3 loop: CASSGLAGGVYVEQYF. The DNA of the CDR3 is TGTGCCAGCAGCGGACTAGCGGGAGGGGTCTACGTGGAGCAGTACTTC.

The V gene is TRBV9, the J gene TRBJ1-3, with 7 nucleotides matching TRBD1. Looked up from germline, CDR1 is SGDLS and CDR2 is YYNGEE. The CDR3 has 18 residues. V was clipped by 3 bases and J by 1 base; unmatched bases: 13. In nucleotides, the CDR3 is TGTGCCAGCAGCGCGAGAGACAGGGCCCTCGGTTCTGGAAACACCATATATTTT. This sequence encodes CASSARDRALGSGNTIYF.

J is TRBJ1-5 and V is TRBV7-9; D is uncertain. V lost 3 bases, J lost 4 bases, and 19 bases lay in between. Germline V gene sequence: CDR1 SEHNR, CDR2 FQNEAQ (reference sequence). CDR3 length equals 17 residues. The CDR3 DNA sequence: TGTGCCAGCAGCTTGTTTCGTAGCGAGGGTGGAAATCAGCCCCAGCATTTT. Residues: CASSLFRSEGGNQPQHF.

This clone was counted a few times. This likely reflects a read error, since a far larger clone is one base away. The chain joins TRBV11-2 to TRBJ1-2; 7 bases line up with TRBD1. The CDR3 loop spans 16 amino acids. The V gene's germline CDR1 is SGHAT and CDR2 FQNNGV. CDR3 residues: CASSLHSGTANYGHTF. The CDR3 nucleotides read TGTGCCAGCAGCCTACATTCCGGGACAGCTAACTATGGCCACACCTTC.

Written as DNA, the CDR3 is TGTGCCAGCAGTTCCCGGGACAGTTGGTACCAAGAGACCCAGTACTTC. As protein: CASSSRDSWYQETQYF. J is TRBJ2-5 and V is TRBV27; TRBD1 matches at 7 bases. V trimming: 4 bases; J trimming: 0 bases; junction bases outside the gene matches: 8. The CDR3 is 16 amino acids. Germline loops: CDR1 MNHEY, CDR2 SMNVEV (reference sequence).

Concerning this clone: No DNA is shown, since the ends of the CDR3 on it are uncertain; the CDR3 is the one TCRdb lists. J is TRBJ2-1 and V is TRBV21-1; the table's D call of TRBD1 was not tested on the DNA. TRBV21-1 is an annotated pseudogene. The CDR3 extends over 16 residues, inclusive of both ends. CDR3 loop: CASSKVGQGSYNEQFF.

The chain is built from TRBV28 and TRBJ1-2, with 7 bases aligning to TRBD1. The CDR3 runs 14 residues. Losses at the gene ends were 6 bases for V and 5 bases for J; bases not matched to a gene: 9. In germline, CDR1 is MDHEN, CDR2 SYDVKM. The CDR3 DNA is TGTGCCAGCAGCCCCCAGACAGGGCGATATGGCTACACCTTC. Encoded protein: CASSPQTGRYGYTF.

The chain employs TRBV28 and TRBJ1-5; 7 bases align to TRBD1. V trimming: 5 bases; J trimming: 6 bases; junction bases outside the gene matches: 10. The CDR3 consists of 15 residues. Germline loops: CDR1 MDHEN, CDR2 SYDVKM. The CDR3 DNA is TGTGCCAGCAGTAAACAGGGGAGATCGGGTCAGCCCCAGCATTTT. Translation gives CASSKQGRSGQPQHF.

The CDR3 sequence: CASSLGTGSTDTQYF. CDR3 coding DNA: TGTGCCAGCAGCTTGGGGACAGGGAGCACAGATACGCAGTATTTT. The chain joins TRBV7-2 to TRBJ2-3; 9 bases are a match to TRBD1. CDR3 length equals 15 residues. Germline V gene lookup returns CDR1 SGHTA and CDR2 FQGNSA. J lost 0 bases, V lost 3 bases, and 1 base had no gene match.

The chain is built from TRBV6-1 and TRBJ2-2; D perhaps matches TRBD1 (6 bases). There are 17 residues in the CDR3. Germline V gives CDR1 MNHNS, CDR2 SASEGT. Trimming removed 1 base from V and 3 bases from J, with 15 bases in between. This CDR3 is CASSEVNRDGDTGELFF. The CDR3 DNA reads TGTGCCAGCAGTGAAGTAAACAGGGACGGGGACACCGGGGAGCTGTTTTTT.

The chain links TRBV28 to TRBJ2-7; 11 bases map to TRBD2. CDR1 MDHEN and CDR2 SYDVKM come from the germline V gene. This CDR3 contains 13 residues. CDR3 DNA sequence: TGTGATCGGGGACTAGCGGTTCTCTACGAGCAGTACTTC. Protein: CDRGLAVLYEQYF.

The chain is built from TRBV7-2 and TRBJ1-6; TRBD1 matches at 8 bases. CDR1 is SGHTA, CDR2 FQGNSA, per germline. V dropped 5 bases and J dropped 5; count of bases not matched to a gene: 5. CDR3 size: 15 residues. The CDR3 DNA is TGTGCCAGCAGCGGTGGGACAGGTCATAATTCACCCCTCCACTTT. It yields the protein CASSGGTGHNSPLHF.

This clone was picked up a small number of times. The chain has TRBV6-5 and TRBJ1-5; D might be TRBD1 (5 bases). CDR1 and CDR2 (germline): MNHEY, SVGAGI. Trimming took off 11 bases at V and 3 bases at J, with 20 bases between the two ends. There are 15 residues in the CDR3. The CDR3 nucleotides read TGTGCCCTTGCCGAGGACAACTCTGCCAATCAGCCCCAGCATTTT. Translation gives CALAEDNSANQPQHF.